These 21 T cell receptor beta chains originate from one sample sequenced in a study of blood T cells in healthy people across ages. Primed by a sample-barcoded 5' primer and a J-beta primer mix, a second PCR proceeded for about 6 to 12 cycles. From the 5' RACE reads, TCRdb called clonotypes with MiXCR, one entry per CDR3 protein. The sample yields fewer than 2 million distinct CDR3 sequences, about 39% seen once. The specimen was blood. The receptors derive from a human donor in good health.

This clonotype was observed many times. The rearrangement uses TRBV4-3 and TRBJ2-3, with 7 positions matching TRBD1. The CDR3 is 15 amino acids. Germline CDR1 and CDR2: LGHNA and YSLEER. V gave up 4 bases and J gave up 2 bases; unmatched junction bases: 6. CDR3 in DNA: TGCGCCAGCAGCCCCCGAAGGGGGCCCACAGATACGCAGTATTTT. It is translated as CASSPRRGPTDTQYF.

This clonotype showed up just a few times. The genes are TRBV5-1 and TRBJ2-7; the D is unclear. Germline CDR1 SGHRS, CDR2 YFSETQ. Between the trimmed V and J ends, which lost 4 bases and 4 bases, there was a span of 24 bases. This CDR3 comprises 17 residues. CDR3 region: CASSRDPGGSVGYEQYF. The DNA of the CDR3 is TGCGCCAGCAGCAGAGACCCGGGCGGATCCGTGGGTTACGAGCAGTACTTC.

This clonotype was recorded a few times. This rearrangement joins TRBV4-3 to TRBJ2-2, with D perhaps matching TRBD1 (5 bases). Germline V CDR1 and CDR2: LGHNA, YSLEER. This CDR3 is built from 15 residues. Trimming stripped 1 base from V and 5 bases from J, with 11 bases between. CDR3 region: CASSQVRQGTGELFF. CDR3 in DNA: TGCGCCAGCAGCCAAGTTCGGCAGGGAACCGGGGAGCTGTTTTTT.

This clonotype was seen just once. This chain connects TRBV20-1 to TRBJ2-7; D may be TRBD1 (6 bases). Trimming took 1 base from V and 5 from J, leaving 9 bases between them. This CDR3 spans 12 amino acids. Germline V gives CDR1 DFQATT, CDR2 SNEGSKA (reference sequence). The CDR3 nucleotides are TGCAGTGCTAGAGGTAACAGGGACGAGCAGTACTTC. Its protein product is CSARGNRDEQYF.

This clonotype was seen only once. The chain carries TRBV7-2 and TRBJ2-5, with TRBD2 as a possible D gene (5 bases). Trimming pared 5 bases from V and 11 bases from J, leaving 12 bases between. The CDR3 covers 11 residues. Per germline, CDR1 SGHTA and CDR2 FQGNSA. This CDR3 reads CASSDTWEQYF. The CDR3 DNA sequence: TGTGCCAGCAGCGATACTTGGGAGCAGTACTTC.

CDR3 loop: CASSQDRGLGGYTF. The CDR3 nucleotides are TGCGCCAGCAGCCAAGACAGGGGGCTCGGTGGCTACACCTTC. The chain recombines TRBV4-3 with TRBJ1-2; 8 bases map to TRBD1. The V gene end was trimmed by 0 bases and the J gene end by 7 bases; junction bases not matched to a gene: 4. The CDR3 length is 14 residues. CDR1 and CDR2 from the germline V gene are LGHNA and YSLEER.

The V call is TRBV12-3 or TRBV12-4, the J call TRBJ2-5, with 10 nucleotides matching TRBD2. The length of the CDR3 is 15 residues. Trimming removed 5 bases from V and 4 bases from J; junction bases left unmatched: 7. The CDR3 DNA sequence: TGTGCCAGCAGTGGGGGACTAGCGATCGGAGAGACCCAGTACTTC. Translated, it gives CASSGGLAIGETQYF.

This clonotype showed up just a few times. The chain carries TRBV25-1 and TRBJ2-6, with D perhaps TRBD2 (5 bases). Germline assignment: CDR1 MGHDK and CDR2 SYGVNS. CDR3 length equals 14 residues. V was shortened by 5 bases and J by 2 bases, with 7 bases between the two germline ends. The CDR3 nucleotides read TGTGCCAGCAGTCACGGGGCTGGGGCCAACGTCCTGACTTTC. This sequence encodes CASSHGAGANVLTF.

The rearrangement links TRBV7-2 to TRBJ2-1; 10 bases match TRBD1. CDR3 length equals 16 residues. The germline gives CDR1 SGHTA, CDR2 FQGNSA. V was clipped by 5 bases and J by 8 bases; unmatched bases: 12. The CDR3: CASSTRQGALGDEQFF. CDR3 in DNA: TGTGCCAGCAGCACTCGACAGGGGGCATTAGGGGATGAGCAGTTCTTC.

This clonotype is a singleton in its sample. The chain employs TRBV25-1 and TRBJ2-3; D remains unclear. Trimming cost V 0 bases and J 3 bases, with 7 bases left between them. CDR1 and CDR2 from the germline V gene are MGHDK and SYGVNS. This CDR3 comprises 14 residues. CDR3 protein: CASSEYSITDTQYF. In nucleotides, the CDR3 is TGTGCCAGCAGTGAATATTCGATAACAGATACGCAGTATTTT.

The chain joins TRBV7-2 to TRBJ1-3; D is perhaps TRBD1 (5 bases). V shed 5 bases and J shed 8 bases, with 19 bases lying between them. This CDR3 spans 15 amino acids. Germline CDR1 SGHTA, CDR2 FQGNSA. CDR3 region: CASSPYLQAPHTIYF. Written as DNA, the CDR3 is TGTGCCAGCAGCCCCTACTTACAGGCCCCGCACACCATATATTTT.

Only a few counts were recorded for this clonotype. Mismatch with germline at one junction end may stem from a read error. The V call is TRBV7-2, the J call TRBJ1-4, with D possibly being TRBD1 (5 bases). Germline values: CDR1 SGHTA, CDR2 FQGNSA. This CDR3 is 14 amino acids long. The CDR3 here is CASSLQAGNEELFF. As DNA, the CDR3 is TGTGCCAGCAGCTTACAAGCAGGGAATGAAGAACTGTTTTTT.

The J gene is TRBJ2-4, the V gene TRBV7-9; 7 bases fit TRBD1. V gave up 4 bases and J gave up 7 bases; unmatched junction bases: 7. Germline CDR1 is SEHNR and CDR2 is FQNEAQ (reference sequence). This CDR3 spans 14 amino acids. Here the CDR3 DNA reads TGTGCCAGCAGCTCACCGTCGACAGGGAACATTCAGTACTTC. Its protein is CASSSPSTGNIQYF.

The chain joins TRBV6-5 to TRBJ2-5; D unclear. This CDR3 has 14 amino acids. V lost 0 bases, J lost 3 bases, and 8 bases lay in between. Germline V gene sequence: CDR1 MNHEY, CDR2 SVGAGI. The CDR3: CASSYSYLKETQYF. CDR3 nucleotides: TGTGCCAGCAGTTACTCTTACTTAAAAGAGACCCAGTACTTC.

V and J are TRBV27 and TRBJ2-5; no clear D. CDR1 is MNHEY and CDR2 is SMNVEV in the germline V gene (reference sequence). The CDR3 length is 18 residues. Trimming pared 5 bases from V and 7 bases from J, leaving 29 bases between. CDR3 in amino acids: CASSAGLAANEERWTQYF. In DNA form, the CDR3 reads TGTGCCAGCAGTGCCGGGTTGGCAGCTAATGAGGAGAGATGGACCCAGTACTTC.

This clonotype has only a few counts. The chain has TRBV29-1 and TRBJ1-4; D perhaps matches TRBD1 (6 bases). CDR1 is SQVTM, CDR2 ANQGSEA, per germline. CDR3 size: 15 residues. V lost 6 bases, J lost 7 bases, and 21 bases lay in between. For the CDR3, the DNA is TGCAGCGTGCACGGCTCACAGGGCTCTCCTGAAAAACTGTTTTTT. It translates to CSVHGSQGSPEKLFF.

The genes are TRBV7-3 and TRBJ2-1; TRBD2 aligns across 11 bases. CDR3 length equals 17 residues. With V trimmed by 5 bases and J by 9 bases, 15 bases remained unmatched. Germline V CDR1 and CDR2: SGHTA, FQGTGA. The CDR3 is CASSVSPTGTSGGEQFF. For the CDR3, the DNA is TGTGCCAGCAGCGTTAGCCCTACCGGGACTAGCGGTGGTGAGCAGTTCTTC.

Concerning this clonotype itself: Mismatch with germline at one junction end may stem from a read error. This chain joins TRBV5-1 and TRBJ1-4, with a tentative D call TRBD1 (6 bases). The CDR3 consists of 15 residues. Germline CDR1 reads SGHRS; CDR2 reads YFSETQ. The CDR3 protein is CASSQYGQTNEKLLF. In DNA form, the CDR3 reads TGCGCCAGCAGCCAATACGGACAGACTAATGAAAAACTGCTTTTT.

This chain connects TRBV7-2 to TRBJ2-3; maybe TRBD2 (6 bases). Germline loops: CDR1 SGHTA, CDR2 FQGNSA. The CDR3 extends over 16 amino acids. The V gene lost 4 bases and the J gene lost 2 bases, with 16 bases spanning the gap. The CDR3 loop is CASSSKGLILTDTQYF. In nucleotides, the CDR3 is TGTGCCAGCAGCTCCAAGGGACTGATACTCACAGATACGCAGTATTTT.

The rearrangement uses TRBV28 and TRBJ2-7; TRBD2 is a possible D gene (7 bases). CDR1 and CDR2 (germline): MDHEN, SYDVKM. Trimming left V 5 bases short and J 6 bases short, with 20 bases between. CDR3 length equals 15 residues. CDR3 coding DNA: TGTGCCAGCAGTCTCCGTGGAGGGGGGGCTTTCGAGCAGTACTTC. Its protein product is CASSLRGGGAFEQYF.

This clonotype was seen repeatedly, ten times or more. The CDR3 spells CASSLTGENTEAFF. The CDR3 DNA follows: TGTGCCAGCAGCTTGACAGGAGAGAACACTGAAGCTTTCTTT. J is TRBJ1-1 and V is TRBV7-9, with D possibly matching TRBD1 (6 bases). V was cut by 3 bases and J by 1 base, with 9 bases left in between. This CDR3 has 14 amino acids. Germline lookup yields CDR1 SEHNR and CDR2 FQNEAQ (reference sequence).